The 4 T cell receptor beta chains reported below all come from one sample, sequenced in a study of blood T cells in healthy people across ages. PCR was performed a second time for about 7 to 12 cycles using a sample-barcoded 5' primer and a J-beta primer mix. In TCRdb, the 5' RACE reads were re-called with MiXCR into one record per CDR3 protein. The table includes around 620,000 distinct CDR3 sequences, 27% detected once. Sequenced sample: blood. The receptors shown here come from a woman in her seventies in good health.

For this clonotype: An end of the junction does not agree with germline; a read error may underlie this. The V and J genes are TRBV20-1 and TRBJ1-1, with TRBD1 as a possible D gene (6 bases). Germline V lookup: CDR1 DFQATT, CDR2 SNEGSKA (reference sequence). This CDR3 spans 13 amino acids. The CDR3 loop is CSASDRLNTGAFF. The CDR3 nucleotides read TGCAGTGCTAGCGACAGGTTGAACACTGGAGCTTTCTTT.

This chain links TRBV5-5 with TRBJ2-6; 7 bases are shared with TRBD1. Germline V lookup: CDR1 SGHKS, CDR2 YYEKEE (reference sequence). J lost 4 bases, V lost 2 bases, and 3 bases had no gene match. CDR3 length equals 15 residues. The CDR3 nucleotides are TGTGCCAGCAGCTTACAGGGGCAGGGGGCCAACGTCCTGACTTTC. As protein: CASSLQGQGANVLTF.

As to this clonotype: One junction end does not reproduce the germline sequence, and a read error may be involved. The V and J genes are TRBV3-1 and TRBJ1-2; D not certain. Germline assignment: CDR1 LGHDT and CDR2 YNNKEL (reference sequence). The CDR3 is made up of 14 amino acids. For the CDR3, the DNA is TGTGCCAGCAGCCATACCCAGGCCGGGGAGGGCTGCACCTTC. Protein product: CASSHTQAGEGCTF.

Of note for this clonotype: One end of the junction varies from germline; a read error may be responsible. This chain uses TRBV20-1 with TRBJ1-1, with D perhaps matching TRBD1 (6 bases). Looked up from germline, CDR1 is DFQATT and CDR2 is SNEGSKA (reference sequence). The CDR3 is 13 residues long. The CDR3 DNA is TGCAGTGTTAGAGGCTACAGGGAGTCTGAAGCTTTCTTT. It encodes CSVRGYRESEAFF.